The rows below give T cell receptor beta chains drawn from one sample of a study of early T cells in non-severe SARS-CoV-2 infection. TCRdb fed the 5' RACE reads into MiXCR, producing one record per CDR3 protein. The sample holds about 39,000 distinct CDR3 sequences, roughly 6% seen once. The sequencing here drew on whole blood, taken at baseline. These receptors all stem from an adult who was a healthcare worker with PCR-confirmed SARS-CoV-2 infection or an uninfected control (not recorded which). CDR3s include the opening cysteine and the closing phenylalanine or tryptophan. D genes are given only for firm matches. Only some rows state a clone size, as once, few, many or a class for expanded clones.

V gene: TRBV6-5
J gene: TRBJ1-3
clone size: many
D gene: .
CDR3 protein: CASSTVSSGNTIYF
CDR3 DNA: TGTGCCAGCAGTACCGTATCCTCTGGAAACACCATATATTTT

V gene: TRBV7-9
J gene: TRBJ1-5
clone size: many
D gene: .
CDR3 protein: CASSLVGGRPQHF
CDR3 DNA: TGTGCCAGCAGCTTAGTAGGGGGTCGGCCCCAGCATTTT

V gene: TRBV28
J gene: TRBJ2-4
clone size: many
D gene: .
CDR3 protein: CASHSGRRVGKNIQYF
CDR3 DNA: TGTGCCAGTCATTCGGGCAGAAGAGTTGGCAAAAACATTCAGTACTTC

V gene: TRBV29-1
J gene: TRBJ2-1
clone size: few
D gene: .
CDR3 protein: CSVVGPRNLNNEQFF
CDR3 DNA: TGCAGCGTTGTCGGACCCCGGAACCTGAACAATGAGCAGTTCTTC

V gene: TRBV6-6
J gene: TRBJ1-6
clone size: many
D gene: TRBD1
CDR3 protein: CASSDSDRVGSPLHF
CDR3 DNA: TGTGCCAGCAGCGATTCGGACAGGGTCGGTTCACCCCTCCACTTT

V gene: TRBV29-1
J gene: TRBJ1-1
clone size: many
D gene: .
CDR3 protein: CSSEEGDRGTEAFF
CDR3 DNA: TGCAGCTCCGAGGAGGGGGATAGGGGCACTGAAGCTTTCTTT

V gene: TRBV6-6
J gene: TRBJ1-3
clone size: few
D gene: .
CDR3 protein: CASSYFDGQGKNTIYF
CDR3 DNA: TGTGCCAGCAGTTACTTTGATGGGCAGGGTAAAAACACCATATATTTT

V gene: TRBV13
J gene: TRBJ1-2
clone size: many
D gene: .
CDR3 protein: CASSPRRSLNYGYTF
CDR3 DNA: TGTGCCAGCAGCCCTCGGCGCAGCCTTAACTATGGCTACACCTTC

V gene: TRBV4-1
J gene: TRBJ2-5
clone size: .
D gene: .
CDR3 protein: CASSRTLDLETQYF
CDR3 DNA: TGCGCCAGCAGCCGGACCCTGGATTTGGAGACCCAGTACTTC

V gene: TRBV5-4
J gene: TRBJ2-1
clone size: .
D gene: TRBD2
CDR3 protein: CASSTFGLAFNEQFF
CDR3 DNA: TGTGCCAGCAGCACATTCGGACTAGCGTTTAATGAGCAGTTCTTC

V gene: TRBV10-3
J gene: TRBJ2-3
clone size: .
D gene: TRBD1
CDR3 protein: CAIGQGRTDTQYF
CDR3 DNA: TGTGCCATAGGACAGGGGCGCACAGATACGCAGTATTTT

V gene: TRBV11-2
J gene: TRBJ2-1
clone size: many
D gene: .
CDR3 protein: CASNTPVGQGYNEQFF
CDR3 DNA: TGTGCCAGCAATACCCCAGTAGGTCAAGGATACAATGAGCAGTTCTTC

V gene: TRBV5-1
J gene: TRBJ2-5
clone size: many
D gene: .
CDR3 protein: CASSLEAGRETQYF
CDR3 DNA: TGCGCCAGCAGCTTGGAGGCAGGCCGGGAGACCCAGTACTTC

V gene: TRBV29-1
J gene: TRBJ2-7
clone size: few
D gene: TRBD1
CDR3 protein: CSAAGTEAYEQYF
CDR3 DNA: TGCAGCGCCGCCGGGACAGAGGCCTACGAGCAGTACTTC

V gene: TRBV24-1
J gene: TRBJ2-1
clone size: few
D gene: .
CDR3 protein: CATSDLRVGDEQFF
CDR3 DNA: TGTGCCACCAGTGATTTAAGGGTCGGGGATGAGCAGTTCTTC

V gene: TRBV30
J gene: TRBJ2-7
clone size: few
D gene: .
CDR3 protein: CAWSGIRTIGTYEQYF
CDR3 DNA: TGTGCCTGGAGTGGCATTAGGACCATTGGCACCTACGAGCAGTACTTC

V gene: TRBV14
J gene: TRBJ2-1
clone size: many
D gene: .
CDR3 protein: CASSQDPGRNEQFF
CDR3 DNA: TGTGCCAGCAGCCAAGATCCGGGGCGCAATGAGCAGTTCTTC

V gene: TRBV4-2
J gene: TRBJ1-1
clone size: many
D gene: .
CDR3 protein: CASSQTLNTEAFF
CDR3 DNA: TGTGCCAGCAGCCAAACCTTGAACACTGAAGCTTTCTTT

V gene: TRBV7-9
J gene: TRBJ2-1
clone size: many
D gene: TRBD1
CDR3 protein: CASRRPGQGYNEQFF
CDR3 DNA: TGTGCCAGCAGACGTCCGGGACAGGGCTACAATGAGCAGTTCTTC

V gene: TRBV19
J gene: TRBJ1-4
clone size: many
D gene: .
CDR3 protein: CASSIAGWREKLFF
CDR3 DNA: TGTGCCAGTAGTATTGCGGGGTGGCGGGAAAAACTGTTTTTT

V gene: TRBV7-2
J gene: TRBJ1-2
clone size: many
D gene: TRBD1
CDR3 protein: CASSLVDRGNYGYTF
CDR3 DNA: TGTGCCAGCAGCTTAGTAGACAGGGGGAACTATGGCTACACCTTC